Below are 21 T cell receptor beta chains sequenced from a single sample in a study of blood T cell repertoires in COVID-19. The assay was immunoSEQ multiplex PCR, and TCRdb's table has in-frame clones only and misses some. The table has approximately 170,000 clones, over 75% seen once. The sequencing sample was made of peripheral blood. The receptor set was obtained from a man aged 70-80 years who had recovered from COVID-19.

This clone has only one observation. The chain has TRBV9 and TRBJ2-2; 8 bases align to TRBD1. V shed 2 bases and J 8 bases; nucleotides not matched to a gene: 5. This CDR3 spans 14 amino acids. Germline CDR1 is SGDLS and CDR2 is YYNGEE. The CDR3 spells CASSVAGGLGELFF. CDR3 coding DNA: TGTGCCAGCAGCGTGGCAGGGGGCTTGGGGGAGCTGTTTTTT.

This clone was counted ten times or more. The chain uses TRBV6-5 and TRBJ2-7, with D perhaps TRBD2 (6 bases). Germline V gives CDR1 MNHEY, CDR2 SVGAGI. Trimming took off 5 bases at V and 5 bases at J, with 19 bases between the two ends. The CDR3 contains 15 residues. The CDR3 region is CASSPGGGLMDEQYF. CDR3 bases: TGTGCCAGCAGTCCCGGGGGAGGTCTTATGGACGAGCAGTACTTC.

The CDR3 reads CASSQRYGTALETQYF. CDR3 coding DNA: TGTGCCAGCAGCCAACGATACGGGACAGCCCTAGAAACCCAGTACTTC. The chain links TRBV14 to TRBJ2-5, with TRBD1 matching over 7 bases. Germline CDR1 reads SGHDN; CDR2 reads FVKESK. Trimming at V came to 2 bases and at J to 8 bases, leaving 14 bases not matched to a gene. The CDR3 covers 16 residues.

The chain recombines TRBV6-5 with TRBJ1-4; unclear D gene. The CDR3 covers 15 residues. V was shortened by 6 bases and J by 0 bases, with 11 bases between the two germline ends. CDR1 MNHEY and CDR2 SVGAGI come from the germline V gene. CDR3 loop: CASSGLRATNEKLFF. The CDR3, as DNA: TGTGCCAGCAGCGGTTTGCGAGCAACTAATGAAAAACTGTTTTTT.

The rearrangement uses TRBV6-5 and TRBJ1-2, with D uncertain. Germline loops: CDR1 MNHEY, CDR2 SVGAGI. With 6 bases removed from V and 6 bases from J, the gap between germline ends came to 14 bases. The CDR3 is 13 amino acids. As DNA, the CDR3 is TGTGCCAGCAGCCTGACAAGTCAAGATGGCTACACCTTC. Its protein product is CASSLTSQDGYTF.

This chain uses TRBV11-2 with TRBJ2-5; maybe TRBD1 (5 bases). V was clipped by 0 bases and J by 4 bases, with 9 bases between them. The CDR3 is made up of 14 amino acids. From germline, CDR1 is SGHAT and CDR2 FQNNGV. CDR3 sequence (DNA): TGTGCCAGCAGCTTAGATGTGGGGCGAGAGACCCAGTACTTC. Its protein product is CASSLDVGRETQYF.

The chain carries TRBV5-4 and TRBJ2-7; tentative D call: TRBD1 (5 bases). Trimming removed 0 bases from V and 4 bases from J, with 11 bases in between. This CDR3 region has 14 residues. CDR1 and CDR2 (germline): SGHNT, YYREEE (reference sequence). This CDR3 reads CASSLEAQGYEQYF. The CDR3 coding sequence is TGTGCCAGCAGCTTGGAGGCGCAGGGTTACGAGCAGTACTTC.

The chain recombines TRBV6-6 with TRBJ1-6; 8 positions match TRBD1. The J segment lost 3 bases and the V segment lost 7 bases, leaving 5 bases of the junction unmatched. Germline CDR1 reads MNHNY; CDR2 reads SVGAGI (reference sequence). The CDR3 is 15 amino acids. Here the CDR3 DNA reads TGTGCCAGCAACGCCGGACAGGGCTATAATTCACCCCTCCACTTT. This sequence encodes CASNAGQGYNSPLHF.

The chain employs TRBV7-2 and TRBJ1-2, with D hard to call. Deletions cut 0 bases from V and 1 base from J, with 3 bases between. The CDR3 is 13 residues long. CDR1 SGHTA and CDR2 FQGNSA come from the germline V gene. DNA for the CDR3: TGTGCCAGCAGCTTAGCCTTTAACTATGGCTACACCTTC. Protein: CASSLAFNYGYTF.

V gene TRBV6-5 combines with J gene TRBJ2-1; 7 nucleotides line up with TRBD1. The CDR3 is made up of 15 amino acids. V dropped 5 bases and J dropped 2; count of bases not matched to a gene: 6. CDR1 and CDR2 (germline): MNHEY, SVGAGI. The CDR3 here is CASSLLTGAYNEQFF. In DNA, the CDR3 is TGTGCCAGCAGTCTGTTAACAGGGGCCTACAATGAGCAGTTCTTC.

This clone has more than one count but fewer than ten. This rearrangement joins TRBV11-2 to TRBJ1-1; no firm D call. The V end was cut by 1 base, the J end by 5 bases, with 14 bases between. The germline gives CDR1 SGHAT, CDR2 FQNNGV. This CDR3 contains 15 residues. Here the CDR3 reads CASSLGMYRGTEAFF. DNA for the CDR3: TGTGCCAGCAGCTTAGGAATGTACCGCGGGACTGAAGCTTTCTTT.

The chain recombines TRBV3-1 (or the pseudogene TRBV3-2) with TRBJ2-7; TRBD2 aligns across 7 bases. V was clipped by 4 bases and J by 1 base; unmatched bases: 4. CDR1 and CDR2 from the germline V gene are LGHDT and YNNKEL (reference sequence). This CDR3 contains 14 residues. The chain's CDR3 is CASSPPSGSYEQYF. CDR3 DNA: TGTGCCAGCAGCCCCCCTAGCGGTTCCTACGAGCAGTACTTC.

The rearrangement links TRBV7-8 to TRBJ2-2; the match to TRBD1 covers 9 bases. V shed 7 bases and J 3 bases; nucleotides not matched to a gene: 9. There are 16 residues in the CDR3. The V gene's germline CDR1 is SGHVS and CDR2 FQNEAQ. The CDR3 spells CASTLTGTGHTGELFF. CDR3 nucleotide sequence: TGTGCCAGCACTCTTACCGGGACAGGGCACACCGGGGAGCTGTTTTTT.

The chain joins TRBV2 to TRBJ2-5, with no clear D. The CDR3 totals 13 residues. Trimming shortened V by 4 bases and J by 2 bases, and 8 bases separated the two germline ends. Germline loops: CDR1 SNHLY, CDR2 FYNNEI. The CDR3 loop is CASSVSSQETQYF. The CDR3 DNA reads TGTGCCAGCAGTGTTTCCTCGCAAGAGACCCAGTACTTC.

The chain links TRBV4-1 to TRBJ2-1; TRBD2 matches at 8 bases. From germline, CDR1 is MGHRA and CDR2 YSYEKL. Trimming removed 2 bases from V and 7 bases from J; junction bases left unmatched: 25. This CDR3 is built from 21 residues. DNA of the CDR3: TGCGCCAGCAGCCAACGGAGCGGGATGTTCCTGGCGGGGGGCGTAGGAAATGAGCAGTTCTTC. The encoded protein is CASSQRSGMFLAGGVGNEQFF.

This clone was counted a single time. The V gene is TRBV5-8, the J gene TRBJ1-5, with 11 nucleotides matching TRBD1. Unmatched junction bases numbered 5, after V lost 4 bases and J lost 5 bases. Germline V gene data show CDR1 as SGHTS and CDR2 as YDEGEE. The CDR3 runs to 15 residues. The CDR3 is CASSPGTGGYQPQHF. DNA for the CDR3: TGTGCCAGCAGCCCGGGGACAGGGGGGTATCAGCCCCAGCATTTT.

This chain links TRBV6-6 with TRBJ2-1; D is unresolved. V was pared by 6 bases and J by 3 bases, with 6 bases between. Germline-derived CDR1 and CDR2 are MNHNY and SVGAGI (reference sequence). The CDR3 has 12 residues. The CDR3 is CASSLDYNEQFF. The DNA for the CDR3 is TGTGCCAGCAGCCTAGACTACAATGAGCAGTTCTTC.

The rearrangement joins TRBV18 to TRBJ2-1; no clear D. Trimming took off 2 bases at V and 2 bases at J, with 10 bases between the two ends. The CDR3 consists of 15 residues. Germline CDR1 KGHSH, CDR2 LQKENI. The CDR3 coding sequence is TGTGCCAGCTCACCATCAAGCATCCCCTACAATGAGCAGTTCTTC. It is translated as CASSPSSIPYNEQFF.

The J gene is TRBJ2-7, the V gene TRBV29-1, with D tentatively TRBD1 (6 bases). Germline-derived CDR1 and CDR2 are SQVTM and ANQGSEA. The CDR3 length is 14 residues. V was shortened by 1 base and J by 3 bases, with 13 bases between the two germline ends. Written as DNA, the CDR3 is TGCAGCGTTGAAGCGACAGGCCGTAACTACGAGCAGTACTTC. Encoded protein: CSVEATGRNYEQYF.

In nucleotides, the CDR3 is TGCAGCGTTGGACCCGACACAACCAGAGAAGCTTTCTTT. Translating it yields CSVGPDTTREAFF. This chain uses TRBV29-1 with TRBJ1-1; D unclear. The CDR3 is made up of 13 amino acids. Looked up from germline, CDR1 is SQVTM and CDR2 is ANQGSEA. The V end lost 4 bases, the J end lost 8 bases, and 17 bases lay between the germline ends.

This clone was seen once. The chain couples TRBV3-1 (or the pseudogene TRBV3-2) to TRBJ1-2; 8 positions agree with TRBD1. The CDR3 is made up of 17 amino acids. With V trimmed by 0 bases and J by 5 bases, 11 bases remained unmatched. CDR1 is LGHDT, CDR2 YNNKEL, per germline (reference sequence). The CDR3 DNA follows: TGTGCCAGCAGCCAAGACACGTGGACAGGGTATGGGTATGGCTACACCTTC. Amino acids: CASSQDTWTGYGYGYTF.